The clone carrying this T cell receptor (beta chain) was recorded many times. The investigators amplified TCR beta CDR3 regions from RNA transcripts. First-round RT-PCR with HTBI primers amplified the TCR CDR3 region. TCRdb ran MiXCR on the multiplex PCR reads and lists one entry per CDR3 protein. The sample has about 570,000 distinct CDR3 sequences, 46% seen once. This sample stems from a study of T cells in Graves' hyperthyroidism and ophthalmopathy. The J segment lost 7 bases and the V segment lost 3 bases, leaving 3 bases of the junction unmatched. The CDR3 contains 13 residues. Germline CDR1 DFQATT, CDR2 SNEGSKA (reference sequence).

The genes are TRBV20-1 and TRBJ1-6; 7 bases map to TRBD1. The sample comprised peripheral blood or thyroid tissue (not recorded which). This sequence was found in an adult woman with Graves' disease, either hyperthyroidism or ophthalmopathy (not recorded which). CDR3 amino acids: CSASQGGNSPLHF. The CDR3 region has the DNA TGCAGTGCTAGTCAGGGGGGGAATTCACCCCTCCACTTT.